The 15 T cell receptor beta chains below were found in one sample sequenced in a study of sequential checkpoint blockade in melanoma. Only in-frame clones appear in the TCRdb table, and some are missing; sequencing was by immunoSEQ multiplex PCR. The table lists roughly 30,000 clones, around 80% of them singletons. Noted treatment: randomized to nivolumab then ipilimumab (arm A) or the reverse (arm B). The sequences come from CD8+ T cells sorted from blood (inferred from file names), collected from a patient given nivolumab and ipilimumab in sequence. These receptors originate from a human donor with melanoma.

The chain has TRBV4-3 and TRBJ2-7; 12 nucleotides match TRBD2. In germline, CDR1 is LGHNA, CDR2 YSLEER. V was clipped by 1 base and J by 3 bases; unmatched bases: 10. This CDR3 comprises 18 residues. The CDR3, as DNA: TGCGCCAGCAGCCAAGTTTGGCCCGGACTAGCGGGATTCTACGAGCAGTACTTC. This sequence encodes CASSQVWPGLAGFYEQYF.

The J gene is TRBJ1-5, the V gene TRBV27; 7 positions agree with TRBD1. The length of the CDR3 is 13 residues. Germline CDR1 is MNHEY and CDR2 is SMNVEV (reference sequence). The V and J ends lost 3 bases and 5 bases, in that order; junction bases with no gene match: 1. The CDR3, as DNA: TGTGCCAGCAGTTTTACAGGGGATCAGCCCCAGCATTTT. Its translation: CASSFTGDQPQHF.

J is TRBJ2-5 and V is TRBV16, with a possible D match to TRBD2 (6 bases). Trimming took 5 bases from V and 7 from J, leaving 17 bases between them. This CDR3 has 14 amino acids. Per the germline V gene, CDR1 is KGHSY and CDR2 is FQNENV. CDR3 residues: CASSGDSNGGTQYF. The CDR3 DNA is TGTGCCAGCAGCGGGGACTCTAACGGCGGGACCCAGTACTTC.

J is TRBJ1-1 and V is TRBV5-6; D not certain. The CDR3 loop spans 13 amino acids. Germline-derived CDR1 and CDR2 are SGHDT and YYEEEE. The germline V and J ends were trimmed by 4 bases and 1 base, with 8 bases remaining between them. As DNA, the CDR3 is TGTGCCAGCAGCGCCGCAGGGAACACTGAAGCTTTCTTT. Its translation is CASSAAGNTEAFF.

The chain combines TRBV10-2 with TRBJ1-5, with a possible D match to TRBD1 (6 bases). Per germline, CDR1 WSHSY and CDR2 SAAADI. Trimming cost V 6 bases and J 0 bases, with 12 bases left between them. CDR3 length: 15 residues. CDR3 nucleotides: TGCGCCAGCAGGGACGGGACACATAGCAATCAGCCCCAGCATTTT. Translation gives CASRDGTHSNQPQHF.

In its sample, this clone was seen once. The rearrangement joins TRBV18 to TRBJ1-4; 7 positions agree with TRBD1. The CDR3 has 14 residues. The V gene end was trimmed by 4 bases and the J gene end by 5 bases; junction bases not matched to a gene: 4. Germline loops: CDR1 KGHSH, CDR2 LQKENI. The CDR3 loop is CASSRDRRNEKLFF. For the CDR3, the DNA is TGTGCCAGCTCACGGGACAGAAGGAATGAAAAACTGTTTTTT.

This clone appeared a single time. The chain combines TRBV5-6 with TRBJ2-5, with D unresolved. Trimming pared 3 bases from V and 1 base from J, leaving 4 bases between. Germline-derived CDR1 and CDR2 are SGHDT and YYEEEE. The CDR3 covers 12 residues. CDR3 nucleotides: TGTGCCAGCAGCTCCAGCCAAGAGACCCAGTACTTC. Protein product: CASSSSQETQYF. Together with reference TRBV5-6 and TRBJ2-5, the CDR3 gives the full variable domain: DAGVTQSPTHLIKTRGQQVTLRCSPKSGHDTVSWYQQALGQGPQFIFQYYEEEERQRGNFPDRFSGHQFPNYSSELNVNALLLGDSALYLCASSSSQETQYFGPGTRLLVL.

The chain carries TRBV7-3 and TRBJ2-3, with 7 bases lining up with TRBD1. Unmatched junction bases numbered 1, after V lost 4 bases and J lost 0 bases. The germline V gene encodes CDR1 SGHTA and CDR2 FQGTGA. The CDR3 sequence is 14 residues long. The CDR3: CASSSTGSTDTQYF. CDR3 DNA: TGTGCCAGCAGCTCGACAGGGAGCACAGATACGCAGTATTTT.

This clone has more than one count but fewer than ten. This chain joins TRBV5-4 and TRBJ2-7; D unclear. Between the trimmed V and J ends, which lost 2 bases and 5 bases, there was a span of 17 bases. The CDR3 covers 15 residues. CDR1 is SGHNT and CDR2 is YYREEE in the germline V gene (reference sequence). The DNA for the CDR3 is TGTGCCAGCAGCTTAGCACGCGTCCGTCCCGACGAGCAGTACTTC. Its translation: CASSLARVRPDEQYF.

The chain combines TRBV30 with TRBJ1-2; 8 bases line up with TRBD1. V trimming: 0 bases; J trimming: 7 bases; junction bases outside the gene matches: 10. The CDR3 has 15 residues. Per germline, CDR1 GTSNPN and CDR2 SVGIG (reference sequence). CDR3 DNA: TGTGCCTGGAGTGTCACAGGGGGGGCCCCCTCTGGCTACACCTTC. Its protein is CAWSVTGGAPSGYTF.

V is TRBV14 and J is TRBJ1-6; a possible D gene is TRBD1 (5 bases). Per germline, CDR1 SGHDN and CDR2 FVKESK. V was shortened by 3 bases and J by 7 bases, with 7 bases between the two germline ends. The CDR3 has 13 residues. In DNA form, the CDR3 reads TGTGCCAGCAGCCACCAGGGAAATTCACCCCTCCACTTT. It encodes CASSHQGNSPLHF.

The rearrangement uses TRBV28 and TRBJ1-4; 10 nucleotides line up with TRBD1. This CDR3 is built from 14 residues. V lost 2 bases, J lost 8 bases, and 2 bases stayed unmatched. Germline loops: CDR1 MDHEN, CDR2 SYDVKM. The CDR3 DNA sequence: TGTGCCAGCAGTTTACCGGGACAGGGGGAAAAACTGTTTTTT. It is translated as CASSLPGQGEKLFF.

V and J are TRBV2 and TRBJ2-7; 11 nucleotides match TRBD2. Unmatched junction bases numbered 11, after V lost 7 bases and J lost 3 bases. The germline CDR1 and CDR2 sequences are SNHLY and FYNNEI. The CDR3 consists of 16 residues. The CDR3 here is CASTLSPSGGIYEQYF. In DNA form, the CDR3 reads TGTGCCAGCACCCTGTCCCCTAGCGGGGGGATCTACGAGCAGTACTTC.

The chain employs TRBV28 and TRBJ2-1; 8 bases map to TRBD1. Germline V gene lookup returns CDR1 MDHEN and CDR2 SYDVKM. This CDR3 has 11 amino acids. Germline trimming cut 2 bases from V and 12 bases from J; bases unmatched to any gene: 0. The CDR3 region has the DNA TGTGCCAGCAGTTTACAGGGGGCGCAGTTCTTC. Its translation: CASSLQGAQFF. The full variable domain, its missing parts supplied by reference TRBV28 and TRBJ2-1, is DVKVTQSSRYLVKRTGEKVFLECVQDMDHENMFWYRQDPGLGLRLIYFSYDVKMKEKGDIPEGYSVSREKKERFSLILESASTNQTSMYLCASSLQGAQFFGPGTRLTVL.

In the case of this clone: Other DNA variants within this sample encode the same CDR3. The chain uses TRBV6-5 and TRBJ2-7; D unresolved. The ends were cut back, 2 bases at V and 0 bases at J, with 5 bases in the middle. This CDR3 has 13 amino acids. Germline assignment: CDR1 MNHEY and CDR2 SVGAGI. DNA for the CDR3: TGTGCCAGCAGTTACGGGCTCTCCTACGAGCAGTACTTC. Its protein product is CASSYGLSYEQYF.